The T cell receptor beta chain described here comes from a study of T cells in Graves' hyperthyroidism and ophthalmopathy (dated by TCRdb to the late 2010s). Broadly, across the study: Peripheral blood samples were taken at the time of initial diagnosis, prior to any treatment. An independent validation cohort of about 19 hyperthyroidism patients and roughly 16 patients who later progressed to ophthalmopathy tested prospective prediction of ophthalmopathy. Following sampling, methimazole starting at 30 mg daily was given to hyperthyroidism patients, and high-dose intravenous methylprednisolone was given to ophthalmopathy patients. For training and testing, the roughly 97 patients in the discovery cohort were randomly divided in a 7:3 ratio. In addition, the study compared T-cell repertoires in thyroid tissue and in blood from about 6 Graves' hyperthyroidism patients. To identify TCR V-J signatures that set the groups apart, the researchers used a discovery cohort of 90 to 100 patients, made up of approximately 43 with Graves' ophthalmopathy and 55 to 65 with stable Graves' hyperthyroidism. The paper reports TCR Vbeta CDR3 sequencing of over 120 peripheral blood samples: approximately 41 ophthalmopathy, roughly 74 hyperthyroidism and 17 progressor patients. Overall study results and their limits: Blood samples also contained most of the expanded thyroid clonotypes (frequency above 0.001), which suggests that blood repertoires may reflect thyroid immune responses. No statistical method was used to fix the sample size in advance, and group allocation was not hidden from the investigators. During validation, the model predicted progression to ophthalmopathy a median of roughly six months ahead of onset, with more than 60% sensitivity and under 85% specificity. A 13 V-J signature model separated ophthalmopathy from stable hyperthyroidism, with over 85% sensitivity and 81.08% specificity in cross-validation and 80%/75% in testing.

In the ophthalmopathy patients, disease was moderately to severely active, with a Clinical Activity Score of 3 or more, a NOSPECS grade of 4 or more, and a duration of less than 3 months. Exclusion was applied to patients with uncontrolled infections, other autoimmune diseases, pregnancy or lactation. Diagnoses were established on the basis of clinical symptoms, serum thyroxine and TRAb, thyroid ultrasound, and orbital computed tomography. PBMCs were separated from under 12 ml of fresh peripheral blood using Ficoll-Paque density gradient centrifugation. Trizol reagent was used to extract total RNA, and RNA quality was then checked on an Agilent 2100 Bioanalyzer. Amplification of TCR beta CDR3 regions was carried out from RNA transcripts. The first round of RT-PCR for the TCR CDR3 was performed with the HTBI primer set and the Qiagen OneStep RT-PCR kit. Libraries were constructed in a second round of multiplex PCR, after which size selection and purification were performed. Paired-end sequencing of the libraries was performed with 100 bp reads on an Illumina HiSeq2000. In the source study's methods: Raw data were processed with SOAPnuke, discarding reads with adapters, uncalled bases, mean Phred below 15, or no exact constant-primer or identifier match. High-quality paired reads were merged using COPE v1.2.5, and each unique nucleotide sequence was defined as a clonotype. MiTCR v1.1 was used to align clonotypes to the IMGT TRBV, TRBD and TRBJ reference segments. Only V-J combinations with frequency above 0.0001, covering 99.2% of repertoires, were analysed. The TCS score was defined as F50 (clonal expansion) divided by E x V (chaos), with BLOSUM62-based TCRdist calculated between CDR3 peptides within each V-J. Welch's t-statistics and random forest reduced roughly 500 V-J features to around 14, which were used in a naive Bayes classifier (R e1071). Using fastp at Q25 and MiXCR, TCRdb reprocessed the public reads and kept productive beta chains. Identical CDR3 proteins give one entry, which carries the most common genes and DNA. For this entry, the V and J calls and clone size follow TCRdb and not the study's own pipeline. The sample table lists 490,000 or so distinct CDR3 sequences, 15% to 20% of them with a count of one. The ten largest clonotypes hold approximately 48% of the sample.

About this clonotype itself: The clone's antigen remains unknown. Per-base qualities were not stored, and no clone one base away is much larger.

V is cut by 1 base and J by 6 bases, and the space between the germline ends is 12 bases. The CDR3 contains 14 residues, cysteine and phenylalanine counted. The only DNA kept is the CDR3, 42 bases in frame from the first base. Sequences MNHNS (CDR1) and SASEGT (CDR2) are obtained from the germline V gene. The sequenced sample was blood. This TCR derives from a man between 40 and 49 years old with Graves' ophthalmopathy. The V gene is TRBV6-1 and the J gene is TRBJ1-1; TRBD1 is a possible D gene, resting on 6 matching bases. The CDR3 reads CASSEVGGRPEAFF. The DNA reads as follows: TGTGCCAGCAGTGAAGTCGGGGGCCGCCCTGAAGCTTTCTTT.